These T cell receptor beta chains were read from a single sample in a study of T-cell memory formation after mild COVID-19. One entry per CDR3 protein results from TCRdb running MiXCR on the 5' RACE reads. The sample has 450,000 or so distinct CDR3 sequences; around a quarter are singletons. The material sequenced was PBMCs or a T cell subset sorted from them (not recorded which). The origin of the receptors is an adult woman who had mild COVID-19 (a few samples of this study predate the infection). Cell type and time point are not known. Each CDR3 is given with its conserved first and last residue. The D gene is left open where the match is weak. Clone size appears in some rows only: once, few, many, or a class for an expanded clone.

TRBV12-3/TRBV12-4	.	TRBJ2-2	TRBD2	TGTGCCACCGAAAGGTCCCAGCGGGGGAATGGGGAGCTGTTTTTT	CATERSQRGNGELFF
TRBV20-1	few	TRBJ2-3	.	TGCAGTGCTAGTCCCGGGTTCCTCACTAGCACAGATACGCAGTATTTT	CSASPGFLTSTDTQYF
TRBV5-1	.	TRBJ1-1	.	TGCGCCAGCAGCCGTACGACAGGATCCATGAACACTGAAGCTTTCTTT	CASSRTTGSMNTEAFF
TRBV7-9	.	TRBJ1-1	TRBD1	TGTGCCAGCAGACGAGGGACAGGGGGTGAAACTGAAGCTTTCTTT	CASRRGTGGETEAFF
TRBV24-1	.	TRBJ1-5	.	TGTGCCACCAGTGTTCAATCCGGTCAGCCCCAGCATTTT	CATSVQSGQPQHF
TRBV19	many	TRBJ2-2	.	TGTGCCAGCCGGAGCCAGGACAGGAACACCGGGGAGCTGTTTTTT	CASRSQDRNTGELFF
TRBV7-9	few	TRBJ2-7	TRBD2	TGTGCCAGCAGCCTTTTAGCGGGACCGGGCTACGAGCAGTACTTC	CASSLLAGPGYEQYF
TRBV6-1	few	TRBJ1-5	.	TGTGCCAGCAGTGCCATCGCCTCAGCCCCTCATCAGCCCCAGCATTTT	CASSAIASAPHQPQHF
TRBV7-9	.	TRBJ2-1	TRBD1	TGTGCCAGCAGCCGACAGGGGGCAAGGTCCTACAATGAGCAGTTCTTC	CASSRQGARSYNEQFF
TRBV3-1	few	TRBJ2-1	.	TGTGCCAGCAGCCAAGATACGAGGGGGTGGACCTACAATGAGCAGTTCTTC	CASSQDTRGWTYNEQFF
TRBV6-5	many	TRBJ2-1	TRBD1	TGTGCCAGCAGTTACTCAGGGACAGCCCGCTCCTACAATGAGCAGTTCTTC	CASSYSGTARSYNEQFF
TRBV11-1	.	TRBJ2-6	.	TGTGCCAGCAGCTTATCGGGACATATTGGCTCTGGGGCCAACGTCCTGACTTTC	CASSLSGHIGSGANVLTF
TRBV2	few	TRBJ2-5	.	TGTGCCAGCAGTGAAGCATCAGCCAGGCCGTACCAAGAGACCCAGTACTTC	CASSEASARPYQETQYF
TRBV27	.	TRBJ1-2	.	TGTGCCAGCAGTTTAGGGGGTACAGGGTTCGATGGCTACACCTTC	CASSLGGTGFDGYTF
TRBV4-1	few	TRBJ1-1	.	TGCGCCAGCAGCCAACTTACCAGGGGGAACACTGAAGCTTTCTTT	CASSQLTRGNTEAFF
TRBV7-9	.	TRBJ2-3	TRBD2	TGTGCCAGCTCCAGGGCCAGCGGGGGCACAGATACGCAGTATTTT	CASSRASGGTDTQYF
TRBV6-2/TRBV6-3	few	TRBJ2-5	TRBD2	TGTGCCAGCAGTTACGCTAGCGGGATCGAGACCCAGTACTTC	CASSYASGIETQYF
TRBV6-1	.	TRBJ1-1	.	TGTGCCAGCAGGTTGACGGAGGCCATGAACACTGAAGCTTTCTTT	CASRLTEAMNTEAFF
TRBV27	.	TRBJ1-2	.	TGTGCCAGCAGTTTATCCCCCGGCGTAGGACAGACTAACTATGGCTACACCTTC	CASSLSPGVGQTNYGYTF
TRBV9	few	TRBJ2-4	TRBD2	TGTGCCAGCAGCGAGGGATTAGCGGGAGCCAAAAACATTCAGTACTTC	CASSEGLAGAKNIQYF
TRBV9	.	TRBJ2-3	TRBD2	TGTGCCAGCAGCGCTGGGCCTAGCGGGAGAGGAGATACGCAGTATTTT	CASSAGPSGRGDTQYF
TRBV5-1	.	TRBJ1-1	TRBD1	TGCGCCAGCAGCCTGGGACAGGGGCATGTTCGAGCTTTCTTT	CASSLGQGHVRAFF
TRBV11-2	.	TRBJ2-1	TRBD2	TGTGCCAGCAGCTTAGGGGGACTAGCGGGAGTTATCCATGAGCAGTTCTTC	CASSLGGLAGVIHEQFF
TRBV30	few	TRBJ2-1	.	TGTGCCTGGACCCCGGACACGAAGTACAATGAGCAGTTCTTC	CAWTPDTKYNEQFF
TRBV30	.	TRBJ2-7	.	TGTGCCTGCAGGGAAAACTCCTACGAGCAGTACTTC	CACRENSYEQYF
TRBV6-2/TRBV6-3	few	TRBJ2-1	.	TGTGCCAGCAGTTACATACTTTTGGTCGATGAGCAGTTCTTC	CASSYILLVDEQFF
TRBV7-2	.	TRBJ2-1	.	TGTGCCAGCAGCTTAGGTGCACAGGGCTACAATGAGCAGTTCTTC	CASSLGAQGYNEQFF
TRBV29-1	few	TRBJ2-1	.	TGCAGCGTTGAAGGGAGGGGATACTACAATGAGCAGTTCTTC	CSVEGRGYYNEQFF
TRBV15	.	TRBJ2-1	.	TGTGCCACCAGCGGTAGACTAGGGTATAATGAGCAGTTCTTC	CATSGRLGYNEQFF
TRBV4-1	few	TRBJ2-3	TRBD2	TGCGCCAGCAGCCAGTCTGCGCGGGGGGGGCGTGATACGCAGTATTTT	CASSQSARGGRDTQYF
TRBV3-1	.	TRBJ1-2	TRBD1	TGTGCCAGCAGCCGCCGGACAGGGGTATACTATGGCTACACCTTC	CASSRRTGVYYGYTF